This TCR beta chain was sequenced during a study of T cell changes during pregnancy in multiple sclerosis. The ends lost 0 bases at V and 3 bases at J; junction bases unmatched: 8. This CDR3 region has 19 residues. The germline CDR1 and CDR2 sequences are KGHSH and LQKENI. Assay: immunoSEQ multiplex PCR; the TCRdb copy retains only in-frame clones and omits some. Found here are tens of thousands of clones, less than 95% of them singletons; the top ten hold 2% to 2.5%. This receptor was identified in a female donor in good health, enrolled as a control in a pregnancy study. The material sequenced was peripheral blood, taken in the first trimester of pregnancy. The chain employs TRBV18 and TRBJ2-1; TRBD2 matches at 13 bases. The CDR3 loop reads CASSPPPSWTSGSYNEQFF. For the CDR3, the DNA is TGTGCCAGCTCACCACCACCCTCCTGGACTAGCGGGAGCTACAATGAGCAGTTCTTC.